One sample yielded the 29 T cell receptor beta chains listed below, sequenced in a study of shared clonotypes between healthy human individuals. Generated by immunoSEQ multiplex PCR, the TCRdb table keeps only in-frame clones and is missing some. The table has hundreds of thousands of clones, roughly 83% seen once; the top ten hold about 12%. The source material was PBMCs. The receptor source for this set is a woman aged 35 to 49 in good health. Some clones in this sample may be carry-over from other donors' samples.

The rearrangement uses TRBV10-3 and TRBJ2-7, with D unresolved. CDR1 and CDR2 from the germline V gene are ENHRY and SYGVKD. Deletions cut 10 bases from V and 4 bases from J, with 20 bases between. CDR3 length: 14 amino acids. The CDR3 loop is CASSPGNGQYEQYF. The CDR3 region has the DNA TGTGCCAGTTCTCCGGGTAATGGCCAATACGAGCAGTACTTC.

The chain recombines TRBV5-8 with TRBJ2-7; D tentatively reads TRBD1 or TRBD2 (6 bases each). V was trimmed by 0 bases and J by 2 bases, leaving 9 bases between them. There are 14 residues in the CDR3. CDR1 and CDR2 (germline): SGHTS, YDEGEE. CDR3 bases: TGTGCCAGCAGCTTGGGGGGGGCACCCTACGAGCAGTACTTC. This encodes CASSLGGAPYEQYF.

V and J are TRBV2 and TRBJ2-1; no clear D gene. The CDR3 is 14 residues long. V was cut by 5 bases and J by 6 bases, with 14 bases left in between. Germline V gene sequence: CDR1 SNHLY, CDR2 FYNNEI. CDR3 DNA: TGTGCCAGCAGTCGGAACCGCGGACCCAATGAGCAGTTCTTC. The encoded protein is CASSRNRGPNEQFF.

The chain uses TRBV4-2 and TRBJ2-5, with D possibly matching TRBD2 (5 bases). The V end was cut by 0 bases, the J end by 5 bases, with 10 bases between. The CDR3 contains 14 residues. Germline CDR1 LGHNA, CDR2 YNFKEQ. The chain's CDR3 is CASSQDRSGETQYF. DNA for the CDR3: TGTGCCAGCAGCCAAGACCGATCGGGGGAGACCCAGTACTTC.

The gene calls are TRBV11-3 and TRBJ2-1, with 9 bases fitting TRBD2. Germline V gene sequence: CDR1 SGHNT, CDR2 YENEEA. V lost 1 base and J lost 5; bases outside the gene matches: 6. The CDR3 extends over 16 amino acids. In nucleotides, the CDR3 is TGTGCCAGCAGCTTAGCCGGGACTAGCAGGCACAATGAGCAGTTCTTC. This encodes CASSLAGTSRHNEQFF.

V gene TRBV28 combines with J gene TRBJ2-6; 9 bases map to TRBD2. After removal of 5 bases from V and 2 bases from J, the junction contained 4 bases not matched to a gene. CDR1 is MDHEN and CDR2 is SYDVKM in the germline V gene. This CDR3 has 16 residues. The CDR3 bases are TGTGCCAGCAGTCCACGGACTAGCGCTGGGGCCAACGTCCTGACTTTC. Protein: CASSPRTSAGANVLTF.

The J gene is TRBJ2-1, the V gene TRBV18; 9 bases are a match to TRBD1. Germline CDR1 and CDR2: KGHSH and LQKENI. The CDR3 runs 14 residues. V lost 5 bases to trimming and J lost 5 bases; unmatched junction nucleotides: 4. In nucleotides, the CDR3 is TGTGCCAGCTCAGTCGACAGGGGGAACAATGAGCAGTTCTTC. It specifies CASSVDRGNNEQFF. Variable domain in full (rest from reference TRBV18 and TRBJ2-1): NAGVMQNPRHLVRRRGQEARLRCSPMKGHSHVYWYRQLPEEGLKFMVYLQKENIIDESGMPKERFSAEFPKEGPSILRIQQVVRGDSAAYFCASSVDRGNNEQFFGPGTRLTVL.

The chain carries TRBV11-1 and TRBJ2-1, with D uncertain. V was trimmed by 1 base and J by 7 bases, leaving 11 bases between them. The length of the CDR3 is 14 residues. The germline V gene encodes CDR1 SGHAT and CDR2 FQDESV (reference sequence). The CDR3 DNA sequence: TGTGCCAGCAGCTTAGACTGGACGAGGAATGAGCAGTTCTTC. As protein: CASSLDWTRNEQFF.

V gene TRBV28 combines with J gene TRBJ1-2; D unresolved. Germline CDR1 reads MDHEN; CDR2 reads SYDVKM. This CDR3 has 15 amino acids. V lost 3 bases and J 0 bases, leaving 11 bases between the germline ends. The CDR3 bases are TGTGCCAGCAGTTTCCGAGGCAGAGCTAACTATGGCTACACCTTC. This translates into CASSFRGRANYGYTF.

The chain recombines TRBV18 with TRBJ2-7; 8 bases are a match to TRBD1. CDR1 KGHSH and CDR2 LQKENI come from the germline V gene. The trim removed 0 bases at V and 7 bases at J, leaving 8 bases unmatched. This CDR3 is 15 amino acids long. This chain's CDR3 is CASSPPSTGDGEQYF. CDR3 coding DNA: TGTGCCAGCTCACCACCGTCGACAGGGGATGGGGAGCAGTACTTC. The full variable domain, its missing parts supplied by reference TRBV18 and TRBJ2-7, is NAGVMQNPRHLVRRRGQEARLRCSPMKGHSHVYWYRQLPEEGLKFMVYLQKENIIDESGMPKERFSAEFPKEGPSILRIQQVVRGDSAAYFCASSPPSTGDGEQYFGPGTRLTVT.

This clone came up a few times. This sequence joins TRBV7-9 and TRBJ1-3; a weak D match, TRBD1 (6 bases). The ends were cut back, 5 bases at V and 0 bases at J, with 8 bases in the middle. The germline V gene has CDR1 SEHNR and CDR2 FQNEAQ (reference sequence). The CDR3 sequence is 14 residues long. The CDR3 DNA is TGTGCCAGCAGCAGGGGGGACTCTGGAAACACCATATATTTT. It translates to CASSRGDSGNTIYF. Drawing the rest from reference TRBV7-9 and TRBJ1-3, the complete variable domain is DTGVSQNPRHKITKRGQNVTFRCDPISEHNRLYWYRQTLGQGPEFLTYFQNEAQLEKSRLLSDRFSAERPKGSFSTLEIQRTEQGDSAMYLCASSRGDSGNTIYFGEGSWLTVV.

The V call is TRBV11-3, the J call TRBJ2-3; D is unresolved. V was clipped by 5 bases and J by 4 bases, with 10 bases between them. Germline V gene data show CDR1 as SGHNT and CDR2 as YENEEA. The CDR3 is 13 amino acids. This CDR3 reads CASSPGVADTQYF. The CDR3 nucleotides are TGTGCCAGCAGCCCTGGGGTGGCAGATACGCAGTATTTT.

The rearrangement uses TRBV28 and TRBJ1-3, with a weak D call TRBD1 (5 bases). V lost 2 bases and J 0 bases, leaving 8 bases between the germline ends. CDR1 is MDHEN and CDR2 is SYDVKM in the germline V gene. This CDR3 comprises 15 residues. CDR3 DNA sequence: TGTGCCAGCAGTTTAGTACAGGACTCTGGAAACACCATATATTTT. As protein: CASSLVQDSGNTIYF.

Only one count was recorded for this clone. Additional DNA sequences in this sample encode the identical CDR3. The chain recombines TRBV9 with TRBJ2-1; the D is unclear. The CDR3 sequence is 12 residues long. Germline V lookup: CDR1 SGDLS, CDR2 YYNGEE. V lost 2 bases, J lost 5 bases, and 5 bases lay in between. The CDR3 region has the DNA TGTGCCAGCAGCGTGTCTCACAATGAGCAGTTCTTC. Amino acid sequence: CASSVSHNEQFF.

The chain couples TRBV5-4 to TRBJ1-1; 9 nucleotides align to TRBD1. V lost 5 bases to trimming and J lost 4 bases; unmatched junction nucleotides: 6. Germline V lookup: CDR1 SGHNT, CDR2 YYREEE (reference sequence). This CDR3 is built from 14 residues. In DNA form, the CDR3 reads TGTGCCAGCAGACCCGACAGGGGGAGCACTGAAGCTTTCTTT. This translates into CASRPDRGSTEAFF.

The CDR3 region is CASSSGDANTGELFF. The CDR3 DNA is TGTGCCAGCAGCAGCGGGGACGCGAACACCGGGGAGCTGTTTTTT. J is TRBJ2-2 and V is TRBV6-1, with 7 bases lining up with TRBD2. Looked up from germline, CDR1 is MNHNS and CDR2 is SASEGT. J lost 0 bases, V lost 6 bases, and 4 bases had no gene match. The CDR3 consists of 15 residues.

The chain recombines TRBV9 with TRBJ2-1; D remains unclear. In germline, CDR1 is SGDLS, CDR2 YYNGEE. V lost 0 bases, J lost 6 bases, and 7 bases lay in between. There are 13 residues in the CDR3. CDR3 bases: TGTGCCAGCAGCGTAGCGCCCCTCAATGAGCAGTTCTTC. Its translation: CASSVAPLNEQFF.

The chain uses TRBV7-9 and TRBJ2-7; D is perhaps TRBD1 (5 bases). The CDR3 covers 14 residues. V dropped 0 bases and J dropped 3 bases, with 9 bases sitting between them. CDR1 and CDR2 from the germline V gene are SEHNR and FQNEAQ (reference sequence). The CDR3 DNA is TGTGCCAGCAGCTTAGCAGAACAGGTCTACGAGCAGTACTTC. It specifies CASSLAEQVYEQYF.

The rearrangement links TRBV4-2 to TRBJ2-2; 7 bases match TRBD2. Germline V gives CDR1 LGHNA, CDR2 YNFKEQ. J lost 7 bases, V lost 7 bases, and 15 bases had no gene match. The CDR3 runs to 16 residues. Written as DNA, the CDR3 is TGTGCCAGCACTCAATACCCCGGGAGGCCGGGCGGGGAGCTGTTTTTT. Protein sequence: CASTQYPGRPGGELFF.

The chain is built from TRBV5-1 and TRBJ2-7, with 10 bases that match TRBD2. In germline, CDR1 is SGHRS, CDR2 YFSETQ. The trim removed 3 bases at V and 7 bases at J, leaving 10 bases unmatched. CDR3 length: 15 residues. The CDR3 loop is CASSYILRTSGEQYF. The CDR3 DNA reads TGCGCCAGCAGCTATATCTTACGGACTAGCGGAGAGCAGTACTTC.

This clone was detected only a few times. The chain recombines TRBV11-3 with TRBJ2-1; D is unresolved. The CDR3 length is 14 residues. Germline CDR1 and CDR2: SGHNT and YENEEA. Trimming left V 5 bases short and J 9 bases short, with 17 bases between. The CDR3 region is CASSTSVLYGEQFF. In nucleotides, the CDR3 is TGTGCCAGCAGCACGAGTGTGCTTTACGGTGAGCAGTTCTTC.

The chain has TRBV11-1 and TRBJ2-1; TRBD2 matches at 7 bases. CDR1 SGHAT and CDR2 FQDESV come from the germline V gene (reference sequence). The V and J ends lost 4 bases and 5 bases, in that order; junction bases with no gene match: 14. The CDR3 loop spans 17 amino acids. The CDR3 coding sequence is TGTGCCAGCAGCTCGTCGGGGGGATCAGCCCAAGACAATGAGCAGTTCTTC. Translating gives CASSSSGGSAQDNEQFF.

The gene calls are TRBV11-3 and TRBJ2-7; tentatively, D is TRBD2 (6 bases). The V gene's germline CDR1 is SGHNT and CDR2 YENEEA. This CDR3 is built from 15 residues. Trimming removed 5 bases at V and 0 bases at J, with 14 bases between. CDR3 bases: TGTGCCAGCAGCGCAACCGGGACTGACTCCTACGAGCAGTACTTC. It codes for CASSATGTDSYEQYF.

The chain employs TRBV7-8 and TRBJ1-1, with 9 bases matching TRBD1. J lost 11 bases, V lost 4 bases, and 8 bases had no gene match. Germline-derived CDR1 and CDR2 are SGHVS and FQNEAQ. This CDR3 comprises 13 residues. CDR3 protein: CASSSGTGQGAFF. The DNA of the CDR3 is TGTGCCAGCAGCTCAGGGACAGGGCAGGGTGCTTTCTTT.

The V gene is TRBV4-1, the J gene TRBJ2-5, with TRBD2 as a possible D gene (5 bases). Trimming removed 4 bases from V and 5 bases from J, with 14 bases in between. There are 14 residues in the CDR3. CDR1 and CDR2 (germline): MGHRA, YSYEKL. The CDR3 loop is CASSLSTGWETQYF. CDR3 bases: TGCGCCAGCAGCCTTAGTACGGGGTGGGAGACCCAGTACTTC.

As DNA, the CDR3 is TGTGCCAGCAGTTTTGGCCGGGGGGGAAGCTCCTACGAGCAGTACTTC. Protein: CASSFGRGGSSYEQYF. This chain connects TRBV27 to TRBJ2-7, with 8 positions matching TRBD2. CDR1 is MNHEY and CDR2 is SMNVEV in the germline V gene (reference sequence). V shed 3 bases, J shed 0 bases, and the junction held 7 bases outside the gene matches. CDR3 length equals 16 residues.

CDR3 amino acids: CASSELGIDYGYTF. CDR3 nucleotide sequence: TGTGCCAGCAGTGAACTGGGGATCGACTATGGCTACACCTTC. The chain links TRBV6-1 to TRBJ1-2; D ambiguous. V was pared by 2 bases and J by 3 bases, with 10 bases between. From germline, CDR1 is MNHNS and CDR2 SASEGT. This CDR3 comprises 14 residues.

Comment on this clone: A read error may account for a junction end that differs from germline. V and J are TRBV7-7 and TRBJ2-1; D might be TRBD1 (6 bases). Germline V CDR1 and CDR2: SSHAT, FNYEAQ (reference sequence). The CDR3 length is 13 residues. Here the CDR3 reads CASSQDSYNEQFF. The CDR3 DNA sequence: TGTGCTAGCAGCCAGGACAGTTACAATGAGCAGTTCTTC.

The chain joins TRBV6-5 to TRBJ1-1, with a possible D match to TRBD1 (5 bases). CDR3 length equals 14 residues. V lost 7 bases and J lost 3, with 15 bases in between. Germline V gene lookup returns CDR1 MNHEY and CDR2 SVGAGI. CDR3 bases: TGTGCCAGCAACCCGGGGGGTGTGGACACTGAAGCTTTCTTT. It encodes CASNPGGVDTEAFF.